The T cell receptor (beta chain) under discussion was sequenced for a study of T-cell reconstitution after alpha-beta-depleted transplantation in children. This clonotype has just a few counts. Preparation of the TCRbeta library was carried out with unique molecular identifiers. MiXCR, run by TCRdb on the PCR reads, gives a single entry per CDR3 protein. The sample shows approximately 590,000 distinct CDR3 sequences, over 9.5% of them seen only once. CDR3 length equals 13 residues. Germline CDR1 SEHNR, CDR2 FQNEAQ (reference sequence). V lost 7 bases, J lost 4 bases, and 13 bases lay in between. The rearrangement links TRBV7-9 to TRBJ1-2; tentative D call: TRBD1 (5 bases). This clonotype was sampled from a human donor who donated a stem cell graft to a child with acute myeloid leukemia. This sample comprised PBMCs from the stem cell graft donor, obtained from the stem cell graft. The CDR3 reads CASKSGNAYGYTF. The CDR3, as DNA: TGTGCCAGCAAATCAGGGAACGCCTATGGCTACACCTTC.